The 21 T cell receptor beta chains below come from one sample, sequenced in a study of tumor-infiltrating lymphocytes in primary liver carcinoma. A constant-region primer served to make TCR beta cDNA from roughly 460 ng total RNA. TCR beta libraries came from three nested multiplex PCR rounds using slightly modified ARM-PCR. Use of TRBV1-TRBV30 forward primers with a C-beta reverse primer characterized the first two PCR rounds, which lasted ten to eleven cycles each. MiXCR was run by TCRdb on the multiplex PCR reads, yielding one entry per CDR3 protein. The table records approximately 120,000 distinct CDR3 sequences, 64% of them present only once. Investigators took RNA and DNA out together from about 19-30 mg of unsorted bulk tissue. Sample: liver tumor tissue from sampling region 3. Indicated subset: tumor region T3, left-lateral pole. The receptors here all came from a woman in her sixties or seventies with primary liver carcinoma and hepatitis B virus infection.

The chain couples TRBV6-1 to TRBJ2-3, with TRBD1 matching 8 bases. Germline values: CDR1 MNHNS, CDR2 SASEGT. Trimming cost V 11 bases and J 1 base; bases outside gene matches: 11. The CDR3 has 15 amino acids. CDR3 region: CAGNEATGGTDTQYF. CDR3 sequence (DNA): TGTGCCGGCAATGAAGCGACAGGGGGCACAGATACGCAGTATTTT.

The chain has TRBV11-2 and TRBJ1-3, with D possibly TRBD1 on 5 matching bases. The V gene lost 8 bases and the J gene lost 8 bases, with 16 bases spanning the gap. This CDR3 contains 13 residues. Germline lookup yields CDR1 SGHAT and CDR2 FQNNGV. The CDR3 sequence: CASGLDIGDTIYF. The CDR3 DNA reads as TGTGCCAGCGGCCTCGATATAGGGGACACCATATATTTT.

Of note for this clonotype: An end of the junction does not agree with germline; a read error may underlie this. The chain uses TRBV12-3 or TRBV12-4 and TRBJ1-1, with D maybe TRBD1 (6 bases). The CDR3 length is 16 residues. CDR3 nucleotides: TGTGCCAGCAGGGGGGGGCGCGGTAGGCAAGATACTGAAGCTTCCTTT. Amino acids: CASRGGRGRQDTEASF.

Details on this clonotype: This may arise from a read error, as a much more abundant clone is one base away. The rearrangement uses TRBV5-4 and TRBJ2-3, with D tentatively TRBD2 (5 bases). The CDR3 has 16 amino acids. Germline V gives CDR1 SGHNT, CDR2 YYREEE (reference sequence). The CDR3 DNA is TGTGCCAGCAGCTTGGGGATGCTCTCTAGCACAGATTCGCAGTATTTT. Translating gives CASSLGMLSSTDSQYF. Based on the CDR3 plus reference TRBV5-4 and TRBJ2-3, the full variable domain is ETGVTQSPTHLIKTRGQQVTLRCSSQSGHNTVSWYQQALGQGPQFIFQYYREEENGRGNFPPRFSGLQFPNYSSELNVNALELDDSALYLCASSLGMLSSTDSQYFGPGTRLTVL.

Regarding this clonotype: This clone may be a read error of a much larger clone one base away. Lacking the conserved final phenylalanine or tryptophan, this CDR3 likely reflects a read error. The chain recombines TRBV11-2 with TRBJ2-2; perhaps D is TRBD1 or TRBD2 (5 bases each). CDR3 length: 14 amino acids. The germline V gene encodes CDR1 SGHAT and CDR2 FQNNGV. V was shortened by 1 base and J by 4 bases, with 7 bases between the two germline ends. The CDR3 loop reads CASSLVGVTGELFP. The CDR3 region has the DNA TGTGCCAGCAGCTTAGTGGGGGTCACCGGGGAGCTGTTTCCT.

This clonotype was seen more than once but under ten times. The gene calls are TRBV28 and TRBJ2-4, with a possible D match to TRBD2 (5 bases). The germline CDR1 and CDR2 sequences are MDHEN and SYDVKM. V was clipped by 3 bases and J by 4 bases, with 13 bases between them. This CDR3 region has 15 residues. The CDR3 sequence: CASSFRAAAKNIQYF. The CDR3 DNA reads TGTGCCAGCAGTTTTCGAGCGGCAGCTAAAAACATTCAGTACTTC.

As DNA, the CDR3 is TGTGCCAGCAGCCGAGGGGGTGCGGGCCGCTCGTCCGAGCAGTACTTC. It codes for CASSRGGAGRSSEQYF. V gene TRBV4-2 combines with J gene TRBJ2-7; possibly TRBD1 for D (6 bases). Trimming stripped 4 bases from V and 6 bases from J, with 22 bases between. Germline loops: CDR1 LGHNA, CDR2 YNFKEQ. The length of the CDR3 is 16 residues.

About this clonotype: At one boundary the junction diverges from the germline segment, which might be a read error. The chain carries TRBV11-2 and TRBJ2-4, with D possibly TRBD1 on 6 matching bases. Germline values: CDR1 SGHAT, CDR2 FQNNGV. The CDR3 loop spans 15 amino acids. CDR3 loop: CANSSDGWGRDIRYF. The CDR3 DNA is TGTGCCAACAGCTCAGATGGTTGGGGGCGCGACATTCGGTACTTC. Supplemented by reference TRBV11-2 and TRBJ2-4, the full variable domain reads EAGVAQSPRYKIIEKRQSVAFWCNPISGHATLYWYQQILGQGPKLLIQFQNNGVVDDSQLPKDRFSAERLKGVDSTLKIQPAKLEDSAVYLCANSSDGWGRDIRYFGAGTRLSVL.

At least ten counts were recorded for this clonotype. The chain has TRBV6-5 and TRBJ1-4; weak D call: TRBD1 (5 bases). There are 11 residues in the CDR3. Germline CDR1 and CDR2: MNHEY and SVGAGI. This chain's CDR3 is CAAGREEKLFF. The DNA of the CDR3 is TGTGCTGCAGGGAGAGAGGAAAAACTGTTTTTT.

This clonotype turned up a few times. The chain carries TRBV5-1 and TRBJ2-5, with D maybe TRBD2 (5 bases). Deletions cut 5 bases from V and 3 bases from J, with 8 bases between. The germline gives CDR1 SGHRS, CDR2 YFSETQ. The CDR3 is made up of 12 amino acids. The CDR3 here is CASSSAKETQYF. In nucleotides, the CDR3 is TGCGCCAGCAGTAGCGCAAAAGAGACCCAGTACTTC. Full variable domain (outside the CDR3, taken from reference TRBV5-1 and TRBJ2-5): KAGVTQTPRYLIKTRGQQVTLSCSPISGHRSVSWYQQTPGQGLQFLFEYFSETQRNKGNFPGRFSGRQFSNSRSEMNVSTLELGDSALYLCASSSAKETQYFGPGTRLLVL.

A note on this clonotype: One end of the junction is discordant with germline, which a read error may explain. The J gene is TRBJ2-1, the V gene TRBV11-2; possibly TRBD1 for D (6 bases). Germline V gives CDR1 SGHAT, CDR2 FQNNGV. The CDR3 consists of 15 residues. In nucleotides, the CDR3 is TGTGCCAGTAGCTTAGAAGGGGGAGAGGTCAATGAGCAGTCCTTC. Translating gives CASSLEGGEVNEQSF.

The sample holds many counts of this clonotype. The chain recombines TRBV1 with TRBJ2-5; TRBD2 is the table's D call, not checked against the DNA. TRBV1 is noted as a pseudogene. The CDR3 has 14 amino acids. CDR3 DNA: TGCACCAGCAGCCAGACTAGCGGGAGAGAGACCCAGTACTTC. It specifies CTSSQTSGRETQYF.

The chain recombines TRBV11-2 with TRBJ2-1, with 9 bases lining up with TRBD2. V shed 4 bases, J shed 10 bases, and the junction held 14 bases outside the gene matches. This CDR3 is 16 amino acids long. Germline V gene data show CDR1 as SGHAT and CDR2 as FQNNGV. The CDR3 DNA reads as TGTGCCAGCAGCTCTCCACAAGCGGGAGGCCCGAGAGAGCAGTTCTTC. Protein product: CASSSPQAGGPREQFF.

This clonotype was detected only once. CDR3 sequence: CANNSVSYEQYF. The CDR3 DNA is TGTGCCAACAATTCAGTCTCCTACGAGCAGTACTTC. The chain is built from TRBV6-6 and TRBJ2-7, with D unresolved. Germline V lookup: CDR1 MNHNY, CDR2 SVGAGI (reference sequence). Deletions cut 10 bases from V and 0 bases from J, with 10 bases between. The CDR3 consists of 12 residues.

For this clonotype: The junction and the germline gene differ at one end; a read error may be behind it. This rearrangement joins TRBV6-2 or TRBV6-3 to TRBJ2-7; D might be TRBD1 or TRBD2, each matching 7 bases. The CDR3 runs to 16 residues. Germline V gene data show CDR1 as MNHEY and CDR2 as SVGEGT. This CDR3 is CASTPEGAGANCEQYF. The CDR3 DNA is TGTGCCAGCACTCCTGAGGGGGCGGGAGCGAACTGCGAGCAATACTTC.

This clonotype was detected ten times or more. The chain recombines TRBV28 with TRBJ2-5, with unresolved D. V dropped 6 bases and J dropped 4 bases, with 3 bases sitting between them. CDR1 is MDHEN and CDR2 is SYDVKM in the germline V gene. The CDR3 is made up of 10 amino acids. The CDR3 loop is CASSLETQYF. In DNA, the CDR3 is TGTGCCAGCAGCCTAGAGACCCAGTACTTC.

With respect to this clonotype: A much bigger clone sits one base away, suggesting this may be a read error. The rearrangement uses TRBV30 and TRBJ2-1; the match to TRBD2 covers 7 bases. The J segment lost 15 bases and the V segment lost 5 bases, leaving 10 bases of the junction unmatched. CDR1 is GTSNPN, CDR2 SVGIG, per germline (reference sequence). The CDR3 consists of 11 residues. The CDR3 here is CAWSEPGGPFF. The DNA for the CDR3 is TGTGCCTGGTCCGAACCGGGGGGTCCGTTCTTC.

This clonotype was seen at least ten times. The genes are TRBV29-1 and TRBJ2-3; D is perhaps TRBD2 (5 bases). CDR1 is SQVTM, CDR2 ANQGSEA, per germline. The CDR3 covers 15 residues. V lost 6 bases to trimming and J lost 4 bases, with 20 bases between them. For the CDR3, the DNA is TGCAGCGTCGCCGGCCGGCGCGCTAGCTCAGATACGCAGTATTTT. Its protein is CSVAGRRASSDTQYF.

In this sample, this clonotype turned up a few times. A much larger clone lies a single base off, so this may be a read error. The chain is built from TRBV10-2 and TRBJ1-5; D not resolved. Germline CDR1 WSHSY, CDR2 SAAADI. Trimming pared 8 bases from V and 5 bases from J, leaving 10 bases between. CDR3 length: 12 residues. The CDR3 sequence is CASRVADQPQHF. CDR3 DNA: TGCGCCAGCCGGGTGGCCGATCAGCCCCAGCATTTT.

By its share, this clonotype is medium-sized. The gene calls are TRBV11-3 and TRBJ2-7; tentatively, D is TRBD1 (6 bases). Germline lookup yields CDR1 SGHNT and CDR2 YENEEA. Trimming stripped 1 base from V and 1 base from J, with 8 bases between. The CDR3 loop spans 14 amino acids. CDR3: CASSLGDKSYEQYF. In DNA, the CDR3 is TGTGCCAGCAGCTTAGGGGACAAATCCTACGAGCAGTACTTC.

In the case of this clonotype: This may arise from a read error, as a much more abundant clone is one base away. The V and J genes are TRBV10-3 and TRBJ2-4; D tentatively fits TRBD1 or TRBD2 (6 bases each). V was pared by 2 bases and J by 8 bases, with 16 bases between. The V gene's germline CDR1 is ENHRY and CDR2 SYGVKD. The CDR3 covers 15 residues. The CDR3 loop reads CAISEARGQRDIQYF. The CDR3 DNA is TGTGCCATCAGTGAGGCTCGGGGGCAGAGGGACATTCAGTACTTC.